Below are 2 T cell receptor beta chains sequenced from a single sample in a study of blood T cells in healthy people across ages. Next came a second PCR, run for roughly 7 to 12 cycles, which used a sample-barcoded 5' primer along with a J-beta primer mix. TCRdb used MiXCR to reprocess the 5' RACE reads, holding one entry per CDR3 protein. This sample has some 1.4 million distinct CDR3 sequences, with approximately 42% found just once. Sample: blood. These receptors originate from a woman under 30 in good health.

This chain links TRBV6-5 with TRBJ2-1, with D perhaps TRBD2 (6 bases). V lost 8 bases and J lost 3, with 11 bases in between. Germline-derived CDR1 and CDR2 are MNHEY and SVGAGI. There are 13 residues in the CDR3. The CDR3 DNA reads TGTGCCAGCCGGTCGGGGGTCTACAATGAGCAGTTCTTC. It codes for CASRSGVYNEQFF.

V and J are TRBV27 and TRBJ2-2, with D possibly being TRBD2 (5 bases). The V gene's germline CDR1 is MNHEY and CDR2 SMNVEV (reference sequence). Trimming removed 4 bases from V and 6 bases from J, with 15 bases in between. The CDR3 has 15 amino acids. The CDR3 coding sequence is TGTGCCAGCAGTTCCCTTAACGGGGTACCCGGGGAGCTGTTTTTT. It yields the protein CASSSLNGVPGELFF.